Each of the 8 T cell receptor beta chains below was sequenced from the same sample in a study of blood T cell repertoires in COVID-19. Measured with immunoSEQ multiplex PCR; TCRdb has only the in-frame clones, and not every one. The data show some 120,000 clones, roughly nine tenths seen once. Sequencing was performed on peripheral blood. Every receptor here comes from a man in his fifties or sixties with COVID-19, enrolled during active disease.

A few counts support this clone. The genes are TRBV14 and TRBJ2-5; D is ambiguous. The CDR3 length is 11 residues. Trimming took off 5 bases at V and 7 bases at J, with 8 bases between the two ends. CDR1 SGHDN and CDR2 FVKESK come from the germline V gene. The CDR3 loop reads CASSFRGTQYF. The DNA for the CDR3 is TGTGCCAGCAGCTTCCGAGGGACCCAGTACTTC.

The chain links TRBV11-2 to TRBJ2-7, with D unclear. The CDR3 extends over 13 amino acids. Trimming shortened V by 3 bases and J by 3 bases, and 9 bases separated the two germline ends. The V gene's germline CDR1 is SGHAT and CDR2 FQNNGV. CDR3 amino acids: CASSLYTSYEQYV. In DNA form, the CDR3 reads TGTGCCAGCAGCTTGTACACCAGCTACGAGCAGTACGTC.

The chain employs TRBV5-1 and TRBJ2-7; TRBD1 aligns across 7 bases. The V gene end was trimmed by 3 bases and the J gene end by 0 bases; junction bases not matched to a gene: 3. Looked up from germline, CDR1 is SGHRS and CDR2 is YFSETQ. CDR3 length: 14 amino acids. The CDR3 here is CASSSDRVSYEQYF. The CDR3 DNA reads as TGCGCCAGCAGCTCTGACAGGGTCTCCTACGAGCAGTACTTC.

J is TRBJ2-3 and V is TRBV2; TRBD2 is a possible D gene (5 bases). CDR3 length: 15 residues. Germline loops: CDR1 SNHLY, CDR2 FYNNEI. The germline V and J ends were trimmed by 5 bases and 2 bases, with 14 bases remaining between them. For the CDR3, the DNA is TGTGCCAGCAGTTCGGAGGCTTTTTCCACAGATACGCAGTATTTT. Protein sequence: CASSSEAFSTDTQYF.

On this clone itself: The germline gene is not matched at one end of the junction; a read error may be the cause. V and J are TRBV6-5 and TRBJ2-4, with a tentative D call TRBD1 (6 bases). Germline CDR1 and CDR2: MNHEY and SVGAGI. The CDR3 consists of 15 residues. The CDR3 is CASSDSGAIKNIQYF. In DNA form, the CDR3 reads TGTGCCAGCAGTGACTCAGGGGCTATCAAAAACATTCAGTACTTC.

The chain recombines TRBV6-2 or TRBV6-3 with TRBJ1-5, with D possibly being TRBD1 (6 bases). The CDR3 is 14 amino acids. The V gene lost 5 bases and the J gene lost 3 bases, with 11 bases spanning the gap. Germline V CDR1 and CDR2: MNHEY, SVGEGT. The CDR3 nucleotides read TGTGCCAGCAGTCCAAGACAGGACAATCAGCCCCAGCATTTT. Amino acids: CASSPRQDNQPQHF.

This rearrangement joins TRBV2 to TRBJ1-6; a weak D match, TRBD1 (6 bases). Germline-derived CDR1 and CDR2 are SNHLY and FYNNEI. The CDR3 is made up of 13 amino acids. The ends were cut back, 0 bases at V and 13 bases at J, with 10 bases in the middle. The CDR3 region is CASSEAGGSPLHF. The CDR3 bases are TGTGCCAGCAGTGAAGCTGGGGGCAGTCCCCTCCACTTT. Supplemented by reference TRBV2 and TRBJ1-6, the full variable domain reads EPEVTQTPSHQVTQMGQEVILRCVPISNHLYFYWYRQILGQKVEFLVSFYNNEISEKSEIFDDQFSVERPDGSNFTLKIRSTKLEDSAMYFCASSEAGGSPLHFGNGTRLTVT.

The CDR3 spells CASSELYNEQFF. The CDR3 region has the DNA TGTGCCAGCAGTGAACTATACAATGAGCAGTTCTTC. V is TRBV6-1 and J is TRBJ2-1, with D hard to call. CDR3 length equals 12 residues. Germline V gene lookup returns CDR1 MNHNS and CDR2 SASEGT. Trimming pared 2 bases from V and 4 bases from J, leaving 3 bases between.